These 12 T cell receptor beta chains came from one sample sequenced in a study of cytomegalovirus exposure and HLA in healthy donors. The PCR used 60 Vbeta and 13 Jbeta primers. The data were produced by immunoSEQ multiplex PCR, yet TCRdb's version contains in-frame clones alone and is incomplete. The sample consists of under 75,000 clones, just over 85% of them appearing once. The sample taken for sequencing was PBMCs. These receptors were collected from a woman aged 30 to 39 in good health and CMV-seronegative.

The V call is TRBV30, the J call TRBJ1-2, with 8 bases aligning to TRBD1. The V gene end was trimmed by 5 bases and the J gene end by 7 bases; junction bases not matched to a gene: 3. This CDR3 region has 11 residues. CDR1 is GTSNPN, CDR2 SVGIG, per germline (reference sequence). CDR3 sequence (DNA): TGTGCCTGGGACAGGGGAAGTGGCTACACCTTC. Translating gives CAWDRGSGYTF.

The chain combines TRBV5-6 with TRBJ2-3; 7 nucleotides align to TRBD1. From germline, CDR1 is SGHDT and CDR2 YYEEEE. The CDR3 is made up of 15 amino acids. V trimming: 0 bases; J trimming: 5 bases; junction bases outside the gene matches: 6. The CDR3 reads CASSLDRGLGDTQYF. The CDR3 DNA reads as TGTGCCAGCAGCTTGGACAGGGGATTGGGAGATACGCAGTATTTT.

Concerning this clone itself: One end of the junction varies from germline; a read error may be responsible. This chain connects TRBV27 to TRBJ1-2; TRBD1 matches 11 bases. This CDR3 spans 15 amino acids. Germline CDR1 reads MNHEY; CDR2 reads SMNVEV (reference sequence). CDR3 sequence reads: CASSFLGQGAYGYPF. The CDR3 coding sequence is TGTGCCAGCAGTTTTCTCGGACAGGGGGCGTATGGCTACCCCTTC.

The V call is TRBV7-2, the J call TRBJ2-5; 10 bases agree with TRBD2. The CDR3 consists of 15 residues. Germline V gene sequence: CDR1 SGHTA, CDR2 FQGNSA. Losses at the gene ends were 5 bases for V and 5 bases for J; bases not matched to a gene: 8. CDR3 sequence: CASSPLAGAWETQYF. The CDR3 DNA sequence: TGTGCCAGCAGCCCCCTAGCGGGAGCTTGGGAGACCCAGTACTTC.

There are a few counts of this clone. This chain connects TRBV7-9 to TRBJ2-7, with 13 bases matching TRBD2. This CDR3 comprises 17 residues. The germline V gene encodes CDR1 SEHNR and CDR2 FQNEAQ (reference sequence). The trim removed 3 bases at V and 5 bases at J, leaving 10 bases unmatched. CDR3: CASSLGLGLAGVNEQYF. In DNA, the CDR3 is TGTGCCAGCAGCTTGGGGTTAGGACTAGCGGGAGTAAACGAGCAGTACTTC.

This CDR3 reads CASSPGQGRQPQHF. The CDR3 bases are TGTGCCAGCAGCCCCGGACAGGGAAGGCAGCCCCAGCATTTT. The J gene is TRBJ1-5, the V gene TRBV4-2; 8 bases align to TRBD1. Losses at the gene ends were 4 bases for V and 7 bases for J; bases not matched to a gene: 6. The germline gives CDR1 LGHNA, CDR2 YNFKEQ. The CDR3 totals 14 residues.

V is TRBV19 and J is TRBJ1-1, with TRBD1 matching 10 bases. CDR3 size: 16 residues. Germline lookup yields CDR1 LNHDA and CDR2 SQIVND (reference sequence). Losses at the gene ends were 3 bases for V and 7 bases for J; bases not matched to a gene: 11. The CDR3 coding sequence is TGTGCCAGTAGTATGTTGGGAGGACAGGGGGGGATTGAAGCTTTCTTT. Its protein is CASSMLGGQGGIEAFF.

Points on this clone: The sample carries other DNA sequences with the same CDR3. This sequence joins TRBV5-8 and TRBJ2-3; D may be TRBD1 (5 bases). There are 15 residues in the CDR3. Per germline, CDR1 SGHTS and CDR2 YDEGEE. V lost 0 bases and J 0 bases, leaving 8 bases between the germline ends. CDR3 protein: CASSLGTKSTDTQYF. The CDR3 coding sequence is TGTGCCAGCAGCTTGGGGACAAAGAGCACAGATACGCAGTATTTT.

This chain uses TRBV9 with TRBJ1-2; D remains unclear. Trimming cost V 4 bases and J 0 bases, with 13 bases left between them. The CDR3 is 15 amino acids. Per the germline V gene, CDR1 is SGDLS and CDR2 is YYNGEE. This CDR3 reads CASSFQPDANYGYTF. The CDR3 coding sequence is TGTGCCAGCAGCTTTCAACCAGATGCTAACTATGGCTACACCTTC.

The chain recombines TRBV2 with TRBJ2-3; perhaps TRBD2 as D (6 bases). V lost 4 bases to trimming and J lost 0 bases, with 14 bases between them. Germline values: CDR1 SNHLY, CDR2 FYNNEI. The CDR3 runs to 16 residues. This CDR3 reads CASSGATGESTDTQYF. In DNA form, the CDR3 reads TGTGCCAGCAGTGGGGCTACGGGAGAAAGCACAGATACGCAGTATTTT. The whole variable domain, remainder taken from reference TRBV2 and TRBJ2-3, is EPEVTQTPSHQVTQMGQEVILRCVPISNHLYFYWYRQILGQKVEFLVSFYNNEISEKSEIFDDQFSVERPDGSNFTLKIRSTKLEDSAMYFCASSGATGESTDTQYFGPGTRLTVL.

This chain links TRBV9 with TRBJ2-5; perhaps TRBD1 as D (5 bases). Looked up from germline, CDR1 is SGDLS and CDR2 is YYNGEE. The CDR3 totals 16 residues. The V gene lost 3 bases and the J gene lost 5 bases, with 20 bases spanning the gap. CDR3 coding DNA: TGTGCCAGCAGCGCGAAATCCCCAGGGATGGAGGAGACCCAGTACTTC. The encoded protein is CASSAKSPGMEETQYF.

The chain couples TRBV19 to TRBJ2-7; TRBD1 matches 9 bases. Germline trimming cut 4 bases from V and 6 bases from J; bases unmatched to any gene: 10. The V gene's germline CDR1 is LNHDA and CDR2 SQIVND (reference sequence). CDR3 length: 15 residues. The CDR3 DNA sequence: TGTGCCAGTAGTAACCGACAGGGGGAATATCTCGAGCAGTACTTC. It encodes CASSNRQGEYLEQYF.